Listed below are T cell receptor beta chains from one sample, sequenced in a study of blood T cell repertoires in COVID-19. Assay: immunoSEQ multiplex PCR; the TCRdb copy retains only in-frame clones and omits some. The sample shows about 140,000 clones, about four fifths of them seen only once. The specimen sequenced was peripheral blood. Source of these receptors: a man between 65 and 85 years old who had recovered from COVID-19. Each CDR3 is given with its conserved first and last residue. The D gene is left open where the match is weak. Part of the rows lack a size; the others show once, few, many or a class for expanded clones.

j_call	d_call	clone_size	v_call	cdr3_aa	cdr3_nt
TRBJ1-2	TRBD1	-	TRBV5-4	CASYPGQGAFGYTF	TGTGCCAGCTATCCAGGACAGGGGGCCTTTGGCTACACCTTC
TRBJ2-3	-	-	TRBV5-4	CASSSGQITDTQYF	TGTGCCAGCAGCTCTGGACAGATAACAGATACGCAGTATTTT
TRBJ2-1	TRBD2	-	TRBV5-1	CASSLGLAGVNEQFF	TGCGCCAGCAGCCTCGGACTAGCGGGAGTCAATGAGCAGTTCTTC
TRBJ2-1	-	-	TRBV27	CASSQRSSYNEQFF	TGTGCCAGCAGTCAGAGGAGCTCCTACAATGAGCAGTTCTTC
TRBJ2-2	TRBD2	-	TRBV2	CASRLTSVNTGELFF	TGTGCCAGCAGACTAACTAGCGTCAACACCGGGGAGCTGTTTTTT
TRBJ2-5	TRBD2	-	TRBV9	CASSVGLAATQYF	TGTGCCAGCAGCGTAGGACTAGCCGCGACCCAGTACTTC
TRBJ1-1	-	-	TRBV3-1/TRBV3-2	CASSQVRGNTEAFF	TGTGCCAGCAGCCAAGTAAGAGGGAACACTGAAGCTTTCTTT
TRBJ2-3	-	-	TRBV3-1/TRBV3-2	CASSTRDLDTQYF	TGTGCCAGCAGCACCCGGGACTTAGATACGCAGTATTTT
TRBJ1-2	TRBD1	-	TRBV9	CASSPRGQDYGYTF	TGTGCCAGCAGCCCCAGGGGACAGGACTATGGCTACACCTTC
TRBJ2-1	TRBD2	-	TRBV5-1	CASSFAGTSGINEQFF	TGCGCCAGCAGCTTCGCCGGGACTAGCGGGATTAATGAGCAGTTCTTC
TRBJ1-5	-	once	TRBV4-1	CASSQGGGSSNQPQHF	TGCGCCAGCAGCCAAGGCGGAGGGAGTAGCAATCAGCCCCAGCATTTT
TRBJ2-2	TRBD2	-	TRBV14	CASSQVGRLAGRAHGELFF	TGTGCCAGCAGCCAAGTCGGTCGTCTAGCCGGGAGGGCCCACGGGGAGCTGTTTTTT
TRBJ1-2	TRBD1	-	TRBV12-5	CASGLRQGNNYGYTF	TGTGCTAGTGGTTTGAGACAGGGAAATAACTATGGCTACACCTTC
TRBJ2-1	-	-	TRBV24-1	CATSDLGRGNEQFF	TGTGCCACCAGTGATTTAGGTCGCGGGAATGAGCAGTTCTTC
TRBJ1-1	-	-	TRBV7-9	CASSPRGPLNTEAFF	TGTGCCAGCAGCCCGCGGGGCCCCTTGAACACTGAAGCTTTCTTT
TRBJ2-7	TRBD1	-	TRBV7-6	CASSFMKGRTGAEQYF	TGTGCCAGCAGCTTTATGAAGGGCCGGACAGGGGCCGAGCAGTACTTC